This record covers a single T cell receptor beta chain. Its cognate antigen has yet to be identified. Base qualities are not provided; no much larger clone lies one nucleotide away. The immunoSEQ Assay, a bias-controlled multiplex PCR, was used to amplify TCRbeta CDR3 regions from genomic DNA. As for the authors' bioinformatics: Nucleated cell counts per sample were estimated from amplification of reference gene primers within the assay. Sequence reads were collapsed and filtered to measure the absolute abundance of every unique TCRbeta CDR3 rearrangement. For each sample, productive Simpson clonality was calculated by taking the square root of Simpson's diversity index across productive rearrangements. The table comes from immuneACCESS by way of TCRdb, which keeps in-frame sequences with V and J called. Part of the clones is missing from these tables; in studies checked, under half for an unresolved V gene and the rest for unknown reasons. D and trimming come from the DNA, and the V and J calls and clone size come from that table. The sample table lists 20,000 to 25,000 clones, 85% to 90% of them with a count of one. Of the sample, roughly 25% is held by the ten largest clones.

This specimen comes from a study of blood T cell repertoires in COVID-19 (dated by TCRdb to 2020 to 2021). Concerning the study at large: Samples covering the acute and convalescent phases of COVID-19 were provided by collaborators in the United States, Italy and Spain. Deeply sampled blood TCRbeta repertoires from subjects exposed to, actively infected with, or recovered from COVID-19 were included in the dataset. A freely available public database, intended as a resource for researchers studying the immune response to SARS-CoV-2, is where the repertoires were released. The material from the prospective study consisted of cDNA or gDNA derived from T cells, B-cell-depleted T cells, or PBMCs. The sample metadata nearly always contained a de-identified subject ID, COVID-19 status, age in years and sex. Where available, HLA class I and class II types were taken from metadata supplied by the sample provider and were not determined by assay-based typing. The samples were drawn from the first 160 participants of the ongoing ImmuneRACE study and from 950 to 1,500 subjects provided by 6 global collaborators. Beyond this particular receptor, the publication reports: How much clinical and demographic metadata was included differed by source and by participant, and the metadata was provided uncurated.

The CDR3 starts with the cysteine, ends with the phenylalanine, and has 18 residues. Kept here is only the CDR3 DNA, which spans 54 bases and is read in frame from base 1. At the junction V is shortened by 7 bases and J by 0 bases; bases outside the gene matches: 11. Whole blood was collected in K2EDTA tubes by collaborating institutions according to the institutions' own protocols. For TCRbeta analysis, collaborator samples were shipped as frozen whole blood, as isolated PBMCs, or as DNA extracted from either sample type. Sequencing input: peripheral blood. The TCR comes from a human donor with active COVID-19. The donor label of this sample is uncertain. This sequence uses TRBV23-1 and TRBJ2-7; 14 middle bases align to TRBD2. TRBV23-1 is reported as an ORF; its role is uncertain. The DNA sequence follows: TGCGCCAGCACCCGGACTAGCGGGAGGCATACAAGCTCCTACGAGCAGTACTTC. It translates as CASTRTSGRHTSSYEQYF.